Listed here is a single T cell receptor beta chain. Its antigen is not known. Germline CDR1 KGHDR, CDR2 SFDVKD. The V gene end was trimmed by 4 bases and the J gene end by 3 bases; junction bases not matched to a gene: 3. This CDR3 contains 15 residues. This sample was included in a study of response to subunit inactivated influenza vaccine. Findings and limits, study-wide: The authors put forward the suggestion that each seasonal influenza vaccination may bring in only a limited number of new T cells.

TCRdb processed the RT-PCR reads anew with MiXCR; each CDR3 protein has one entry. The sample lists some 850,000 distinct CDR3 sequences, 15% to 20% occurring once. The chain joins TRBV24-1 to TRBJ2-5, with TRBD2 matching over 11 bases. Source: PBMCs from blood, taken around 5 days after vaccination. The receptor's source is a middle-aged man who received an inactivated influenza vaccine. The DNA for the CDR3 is TGTGCCACCAGTGACCTGACTAGCGGGAAAGAGACCCAGTACTTC. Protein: CATSDLTSGKETQYF.